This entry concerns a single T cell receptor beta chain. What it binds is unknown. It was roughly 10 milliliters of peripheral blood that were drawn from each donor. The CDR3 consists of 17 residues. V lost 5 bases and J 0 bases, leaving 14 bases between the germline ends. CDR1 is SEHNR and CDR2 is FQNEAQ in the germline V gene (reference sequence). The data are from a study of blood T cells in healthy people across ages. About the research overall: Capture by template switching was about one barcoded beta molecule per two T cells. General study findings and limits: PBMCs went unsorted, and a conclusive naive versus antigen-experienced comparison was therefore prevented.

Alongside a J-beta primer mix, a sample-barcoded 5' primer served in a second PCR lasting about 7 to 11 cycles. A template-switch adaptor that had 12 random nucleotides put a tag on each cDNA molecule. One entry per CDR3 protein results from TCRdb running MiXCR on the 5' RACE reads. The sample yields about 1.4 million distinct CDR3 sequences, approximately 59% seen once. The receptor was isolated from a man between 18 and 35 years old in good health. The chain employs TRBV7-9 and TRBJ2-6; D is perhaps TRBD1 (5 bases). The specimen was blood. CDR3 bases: TGTGCCAGCAGCCCACCTCAGGGTACCTCTGGGGCCAACGTCCTGACTTTC. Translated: CASSPPQGTSGANVLTF.